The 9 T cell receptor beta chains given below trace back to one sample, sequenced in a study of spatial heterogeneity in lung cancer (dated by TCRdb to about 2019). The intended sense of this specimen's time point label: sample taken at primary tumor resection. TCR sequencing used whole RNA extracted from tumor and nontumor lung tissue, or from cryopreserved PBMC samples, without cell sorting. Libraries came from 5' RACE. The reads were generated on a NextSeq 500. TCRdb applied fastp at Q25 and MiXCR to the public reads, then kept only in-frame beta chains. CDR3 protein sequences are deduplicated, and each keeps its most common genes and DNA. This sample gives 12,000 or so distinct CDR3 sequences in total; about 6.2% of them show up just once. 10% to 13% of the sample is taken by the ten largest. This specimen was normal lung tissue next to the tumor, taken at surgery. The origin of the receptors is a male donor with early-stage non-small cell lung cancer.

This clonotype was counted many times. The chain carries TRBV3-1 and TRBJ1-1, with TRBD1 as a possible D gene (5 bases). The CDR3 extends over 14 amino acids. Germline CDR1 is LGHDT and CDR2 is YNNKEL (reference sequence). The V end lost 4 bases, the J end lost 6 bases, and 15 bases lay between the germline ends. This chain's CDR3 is CASSRGGEEAEAFF. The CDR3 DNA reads TGTGCCAGCAGCCGTGGGGGGGAGGAGGCTGAAGCTTTCTTT.

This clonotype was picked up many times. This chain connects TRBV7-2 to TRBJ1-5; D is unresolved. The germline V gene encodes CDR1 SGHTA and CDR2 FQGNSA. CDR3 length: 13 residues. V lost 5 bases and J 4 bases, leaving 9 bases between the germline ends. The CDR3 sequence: CASSRTDNQPQHF. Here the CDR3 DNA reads TGTGCCAGCAGCCGGACGGATAATCAGCCCCAGCATTTT.

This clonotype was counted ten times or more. CDR3: CASSQDLSSGRGETQYF. The CDR3 DNA follows: TGTGCCAGCAGCCAAGATTTATCTAGCGGGAGAGGAGAGACCCAGTACTTC. The chain recombines TRBV3-1 with TRBJ2-5, with TRBD2 identical over 10 bases. Germline CDR1 LGHDT, CDR2 YNNKEL (reference sequence). V was clipped by 0 bases and J by 4 bases; unmatched bases: 8. CDR3 length: 17 residues.

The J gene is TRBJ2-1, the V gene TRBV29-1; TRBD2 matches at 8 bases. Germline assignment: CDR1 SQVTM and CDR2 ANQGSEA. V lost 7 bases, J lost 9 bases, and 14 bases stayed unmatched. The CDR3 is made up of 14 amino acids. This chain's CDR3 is CSALLGLEISEQFF. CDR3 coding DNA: TGCAGCGCCTTATTGGGACTAGAAATTAGTGAGCAGTTCTTC.

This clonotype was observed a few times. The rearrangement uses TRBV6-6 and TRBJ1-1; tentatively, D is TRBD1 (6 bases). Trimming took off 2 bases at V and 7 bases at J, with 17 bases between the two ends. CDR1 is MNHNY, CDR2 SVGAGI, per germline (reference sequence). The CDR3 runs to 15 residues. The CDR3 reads CASSYPGGTRDEAFF. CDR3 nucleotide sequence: TGTGCCAGCAGTTACCCGGGGGGGACAAGGGATGAAGCTTTCTTT.

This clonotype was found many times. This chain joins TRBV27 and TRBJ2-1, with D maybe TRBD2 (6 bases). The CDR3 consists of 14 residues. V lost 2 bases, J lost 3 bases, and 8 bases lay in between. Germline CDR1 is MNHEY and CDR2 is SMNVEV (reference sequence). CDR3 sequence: CASSLAGYYNEQFF. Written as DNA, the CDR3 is TGTGCCAGCAGTTTAGCGGGGTACTACAATGAGCAGTTCTTC.

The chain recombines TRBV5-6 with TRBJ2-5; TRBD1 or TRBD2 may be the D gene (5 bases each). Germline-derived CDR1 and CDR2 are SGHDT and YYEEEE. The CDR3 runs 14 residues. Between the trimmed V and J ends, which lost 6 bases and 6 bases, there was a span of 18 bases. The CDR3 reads CASTPRDGRQTQYF. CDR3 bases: TGTGCCAGCACGCCCCGGGACGGTCGGCAGACCCAGTACTTC.

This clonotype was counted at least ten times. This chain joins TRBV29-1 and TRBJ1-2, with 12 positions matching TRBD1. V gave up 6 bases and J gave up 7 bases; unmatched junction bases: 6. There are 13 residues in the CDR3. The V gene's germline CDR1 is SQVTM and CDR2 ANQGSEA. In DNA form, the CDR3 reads TGCAGCGTGGCCGGGACAGGGGGCAGTGGCTACACCTTC. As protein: CSVAGTGGSGYTF.

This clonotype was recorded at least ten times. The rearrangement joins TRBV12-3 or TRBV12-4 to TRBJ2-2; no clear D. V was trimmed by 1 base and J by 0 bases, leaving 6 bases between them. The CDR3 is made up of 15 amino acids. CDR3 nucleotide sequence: TGTGCCAGCAGTTTAGGACACGCGAACACCGGGGAGCTGTTTTTT. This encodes CASSLGHANTGELFF.